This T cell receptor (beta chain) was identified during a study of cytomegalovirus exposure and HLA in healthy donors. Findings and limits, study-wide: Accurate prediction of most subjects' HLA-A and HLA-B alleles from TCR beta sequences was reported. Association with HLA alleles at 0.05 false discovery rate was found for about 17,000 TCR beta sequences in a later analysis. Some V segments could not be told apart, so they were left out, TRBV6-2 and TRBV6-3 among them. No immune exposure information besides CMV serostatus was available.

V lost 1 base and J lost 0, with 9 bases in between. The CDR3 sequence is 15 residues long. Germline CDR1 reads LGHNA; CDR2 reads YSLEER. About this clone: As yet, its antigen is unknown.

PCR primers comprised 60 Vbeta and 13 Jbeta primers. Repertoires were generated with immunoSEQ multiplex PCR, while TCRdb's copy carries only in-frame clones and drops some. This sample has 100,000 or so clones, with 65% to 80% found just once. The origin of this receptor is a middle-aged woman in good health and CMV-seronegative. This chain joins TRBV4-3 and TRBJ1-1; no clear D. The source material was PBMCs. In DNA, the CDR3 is TGCGCCAGCAGCCAAGGGCCCATCATGAACACTGAAGCTTTCTTT. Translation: CASSQGPIMNTEAFF.